Detailed here is one TCR beta chain. Its antigen is unidentified. This entry comes from a study of cytomegalovirus exposure and HLA in healthy donors. At the level of the study: In a previous analysis, 95 million to 130 million unique TCR beta sequences were found from some 180 million T cells. Overall study findings and caveats: Among the sequence variants, a highly shared cluster was likely an artifact of sequencing.

The PCR employed 60 Vbeta primers together with 13 Jbeta primers. TCRdb's copy holds only in-frame clones and misses some; the assay was immunoSEQ multiplex PCR. The sample lists about 79,000 clones, about 70% occurring once. The CDR3 contains 16 residues. The V end lost 4 bases, the J end lost 2 bases, and 17 bases lay between the germline ends. CDR1 is LGHNA, CDR2 YNFKEQ, per germline. Sequencing was performed on PBMCs. The chain combines TRBV4-2 with TRBJ1-2, with D possibly matching TRBD1 (5 bases). The clonotype was recovered from a man between 60 and 75 years old in good health and CMV-seronegative. The CDR3 loop reads CASSPLDSYGNYGYTF. In DNA, the CDR3 is TGTGCCAGCAGCCCACTCGACAGCTACGGAAACTATGGCTACACCTTC.